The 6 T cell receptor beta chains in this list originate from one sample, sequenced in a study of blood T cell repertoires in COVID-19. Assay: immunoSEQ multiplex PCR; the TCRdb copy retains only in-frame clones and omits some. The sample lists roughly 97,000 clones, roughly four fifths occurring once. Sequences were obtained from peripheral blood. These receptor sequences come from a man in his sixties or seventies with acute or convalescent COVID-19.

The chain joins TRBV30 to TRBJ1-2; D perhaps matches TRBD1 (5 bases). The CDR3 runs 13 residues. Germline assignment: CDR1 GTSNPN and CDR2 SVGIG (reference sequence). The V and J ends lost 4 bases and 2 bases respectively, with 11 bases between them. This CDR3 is CAWNFRVNYGYTF. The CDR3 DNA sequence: TGTGCCTGGAATTTCAGGGTAAACTATGGCTACACCTTC.

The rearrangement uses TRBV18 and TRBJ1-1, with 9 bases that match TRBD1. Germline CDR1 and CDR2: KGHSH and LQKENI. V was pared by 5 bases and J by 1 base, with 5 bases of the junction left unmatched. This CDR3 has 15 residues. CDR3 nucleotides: TGTGCCAGCTCAACGGGACAGGGAGGGAACACTGAAGCTTTCTTT. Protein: CASSTGQGGNTEAFF.

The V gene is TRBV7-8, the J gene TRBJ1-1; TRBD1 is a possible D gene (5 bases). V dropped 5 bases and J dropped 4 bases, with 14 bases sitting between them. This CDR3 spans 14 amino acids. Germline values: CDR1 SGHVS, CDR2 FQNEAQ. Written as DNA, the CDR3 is TGTGCCAGCAGCCCTCCCGGGGGGGGCACTGAAGCTTTCTTT. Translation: CASSPPGGGTEAFF.

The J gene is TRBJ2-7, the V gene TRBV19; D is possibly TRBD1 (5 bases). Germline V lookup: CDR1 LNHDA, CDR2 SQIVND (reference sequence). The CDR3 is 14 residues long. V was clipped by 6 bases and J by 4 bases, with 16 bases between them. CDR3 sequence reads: CASRSRDSFYEQYF. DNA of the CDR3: TGTGCCAGTAGGTCGCGCGACAGTTTTTACGAGCAGTACTTC. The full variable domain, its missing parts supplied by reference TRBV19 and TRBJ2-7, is DGGITQSPKYLFRKEGQNVTLSCEQNLNHDAMYWYRQDPGQGLRLIYYSQIVNDFQKGDIAEGYSVSREKKESFPLTVTSAQKNPTAFYLCASRSRDSFYEQYFGPGTRLTVT.

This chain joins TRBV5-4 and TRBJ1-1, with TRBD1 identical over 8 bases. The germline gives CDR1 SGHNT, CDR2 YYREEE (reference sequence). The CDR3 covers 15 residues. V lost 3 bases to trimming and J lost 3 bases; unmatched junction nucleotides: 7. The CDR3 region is CASSYRQGRDTEAFF. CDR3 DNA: TGTGCCAGCAGCTACCGACAGGGGAGAGACACTGAAGCTTTCTTT.

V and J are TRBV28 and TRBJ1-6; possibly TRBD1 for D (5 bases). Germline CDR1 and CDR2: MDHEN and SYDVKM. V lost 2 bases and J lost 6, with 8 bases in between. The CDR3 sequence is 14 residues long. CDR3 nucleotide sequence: TGTGCCAGCAGTTTACCTCAGGGTAATTCACCCCTCCACTTT. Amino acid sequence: CASSLPQGNSPLHF.